This TCR beta chain was retrieved from a study of T-cell reconstitution after alpha-beta-depleted transplantation in children. The TCRbeta library was prepared with unique molecular identifiers. TCRdb redid the calling of the PCR reads with MiXCR, one entry per CDR3 protein. The table records about 470,000 distinct CDR3 sequences, roughly 44% of them present only once. The germline V gene encodes CDR1 SGHTA and CDR2 FQGNSA. The CDR3 runs to 13 residues. V gave up 2 bases and J gave up 2 bases, with 6 bases separating them. This specimen was PBMCs, taken before TCRalphabeta/CD19-depleted stem cell transplant. The source of this sequence is a girl aged 2 to 9 with aplastic anemia, due to receive a stem cell transplant. This sequence joins TRBV7-2 and TRBJ1-2; no reliable D call. The chain's CDR3 is CASSLQTNYGYTF. CDR3 in DNA: TGTGCCAGCAGCTTACAGACCAACTATGGCTACACCTTC.